The next 3 T cell receptor beta chains were all read from a single sample in a study of cytomegalovirus exposure and HLA in healthy donors. 13 Jbeta primers and 60 Vbeta primers were used for the PCR. Sequenced by immunoSEQ multiplex PCR; TCRdb stores in-frame clones only, minus some. The sample consists of about 90,000 clones, approximately 60% of them appearing once. Input material: PBMCs. The origin of the receptors is a woman in her twenties or thirties in good health and CMV-seropositive.

The rearrangement links TRBV19 to TRBJ2-1; D is uncertain. Trimming left V 6 bases short and J 0 bases short, with 12 bases between. Per germline, CDR1 LNHDA and CDR2 SQIVND (reference sequence). This CDR3 contains 15 residues. The CDR3 loop is CASSLGSLSYNEQFF. Here the CDR3 DNA reads TGTGCCAGTAGCCTCGGGTCCCTCTCCTACAATGAGCAGTTCTTC.

The rearrangement uses TRBV4-1 and TRBJ2-3; TRBD2 matches 7 bases. In germline, CDR1 is MGHRA, CDR2 YSYEKL. After removal of 4 bases from V and 0 bases from J, the junction contained 7 bases not matched to a gene. The CDR3 runs to 16 residues. CDR3 sequence (DNA): TGCGCCAGCAGCCTTATGGGCGGGGGAAGCACAGATACGCAGTATTTT. It translates to CASSLMGGGSTDTQYF.

This rearrangement joins TRBV6-1 to TRBJ1-3; D possibly corresponds to TRBD1 (6 bases). This CDR3 has 16 amino acids. Germline V gene sequence: CDR1 MNHNS, CDR2 SASEGT. V lost 3 bases, J lost 2 bases, and 14 bases lay in between. The CDR3 nucleotides are TGTGCCAGCAGTGAGGGATCTGGGGGCACTGGAAACACCATATATTTT. This codes for CASSEGSGGTGNTIYF.